This TCR beta chain is drawn from a study of post-analysis software for immune sequencing data. Study-level points and caveats: Higher frequency in patients than in controls was seen for several TRBV segments, with TRBV5-6, TRBV5-1 and TRBV20-1 among them. People with multiple sclerosis had a significantly lower normalized Chao1 diversity than controls did.

Per the germline V gene, CDR1 is SGHKS and CDR2 is YYEKEE (reference sequence). The CDR3 runs 14 residues. V was cut by 2 bases and J by 1 base, with 7 bases left in between. Unique molecular identifiers featured in each of the TCR beta cDNA libraries. T cells numbering about 1 to 11 million yielded some 480,000 cDNA molecules. From the PCR reads, TCRdb called clonotypes with MiXCR, one entry per CDR3 protein. The data show hundreds of thousands of distinct CDR3 sequences, around 44% seen once. About this clonotype itself: Its antigen is as yet unknown.

The J gene is TRBJ1-5, the V gene TRBV5-5; no firm D call. Sequenced material: blood. This clonotype originated in a girl aged 5-17 years with multiple sclerosis. In DNA form, the CDR3 reads TGTGCCAGCAGCTTAATTAACAGCAATCAGCCCCAGCATTTT. Its protein product is CASSLINSNQPQHF.